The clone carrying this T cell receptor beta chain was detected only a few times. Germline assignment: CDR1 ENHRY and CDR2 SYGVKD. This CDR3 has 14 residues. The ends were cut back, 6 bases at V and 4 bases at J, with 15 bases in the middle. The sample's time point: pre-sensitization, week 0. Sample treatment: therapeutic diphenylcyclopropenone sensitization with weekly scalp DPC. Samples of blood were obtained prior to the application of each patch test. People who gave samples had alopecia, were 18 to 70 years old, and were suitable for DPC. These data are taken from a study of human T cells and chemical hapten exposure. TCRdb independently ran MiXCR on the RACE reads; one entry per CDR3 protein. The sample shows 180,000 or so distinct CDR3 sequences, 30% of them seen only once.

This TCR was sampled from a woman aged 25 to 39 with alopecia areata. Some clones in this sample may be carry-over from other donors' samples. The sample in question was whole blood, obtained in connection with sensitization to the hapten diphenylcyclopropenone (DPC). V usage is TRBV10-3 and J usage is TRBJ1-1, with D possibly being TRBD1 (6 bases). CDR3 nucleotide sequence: TGTGCCATCAGCCTCCAGGGGAAGGCCACTGAAGCTTTCTTT. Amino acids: CAISLQGKATEAFF.